This TCR beta chain is drawn from a study of post-analysis software for immune sequencing data. Study-wide points: Comparison of patients with controls showed about 5 TRBV segments more frequent in patients, TRBV5-6, TRBV5-1 and TRBV20-1 among them.

The TCR beta cDNA libraries carried unique molecular identifiers. TCRdb called the PCR reads again in MiXCR, with one record for every CDR3 protein. The sample yields roughly 800,000 distinct CDR3 sequences, 25% to 30% seen once. The CDR3 is 14 amino acids. In germline, CDR1 is DFQATT, CDR2 SNEGSKA (reference sequence). Trimming stripped 0 bases from V and 9 bases from J, with 17 bases between. Comment on this clonotype: Its specificity is unknown.

J is TRBJ1-2 and V is TRBV20-1; no definite D call. The TCR sequence derives from a girl aged 10 to 17 with multiple sclerosis. Sequencing used blood. CDR3 residues: CSARDFRTDLRYTF. CDR3 nucleotide sequence: TGCAGTGCTAGAGATTTTCGGACGGACCTACGCTACACCTTC.